This note documents a single TCR beta chain sequence. In the original workflow: Scientists estimated how many nucleated cells there were by amplifying reference gene primers. Sequencing used immunoSEQ multiplex PCR; TCRdb keeps in-frame clones, though not all of them. That table is the source of V, J and clone size, and D and trimming were worked out from the DNA. The table lists over 250,000 clones, under 90% of them singletons, with 8% to 9.5% in the top ten. The data stem from a study of blood T cell repertoires in COVID-19. The wider study: COVID-19 samples, acute and convalescent, were from the United States, Italy and Spain. Nucleic acid was either cDNA or gDNA, and it came from T cells, B-cell-depleted T cells, or PBMCs.

The CDR3 is 13 residues long. CDR1 and CDR2 from the germline V gene are SGHRS and YFSETQ. Between the trimmed V and J ends, which lost 0 bases and 3 bases, there was a span of 6 bases. The chain carries TRBV5-1 and TRBJ2-5; D is ambiguous. The sequence was obtained from a woman aged 50 to 60 who had recovered from COVID-19. The sample taken for sequencing was peripheral blood. The CDR3 sequence: CASSLGLKETQYF. CDR3 DNA sequence: TGCGCCAGCAGCTTGGGACTGAAAGAGACCCAGTACTTC.